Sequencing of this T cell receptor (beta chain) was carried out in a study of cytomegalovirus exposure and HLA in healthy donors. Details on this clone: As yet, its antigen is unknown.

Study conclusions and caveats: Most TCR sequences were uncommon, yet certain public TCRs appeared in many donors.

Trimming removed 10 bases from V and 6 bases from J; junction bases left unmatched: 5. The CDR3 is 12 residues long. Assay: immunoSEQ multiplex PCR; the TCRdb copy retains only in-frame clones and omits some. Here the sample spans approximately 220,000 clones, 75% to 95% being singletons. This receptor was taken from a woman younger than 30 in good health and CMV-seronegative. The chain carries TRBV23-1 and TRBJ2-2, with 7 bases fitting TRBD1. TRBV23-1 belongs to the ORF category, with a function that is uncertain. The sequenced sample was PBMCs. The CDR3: CATQGVSGELFF. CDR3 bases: TGCGCCACTCAGGGGGTGTCCGGGGAGCTGTTTTTT.